These T cell receptor beta chains were read from a single sample in a study of T cells expressing NK-cell markers. TCRdb re-analyzed the 5' RACE reads; it lists each CDR3 protein once, without DNA. The specimen's table records 400,000 to 450,000 distinct CDR3 sequences. The material sequenced was blood T cells: a sorted CD56 or NKG2C T cell subset, CD4+ or CD8+ T cells, or bulk PBMC T cells (not recorded which). The receptors stem from a woman between 18 and 75 years old in good health. The CDR3 runs from the conserved cysteine through the conserved F or W.

len,j_gene,v_gene,CDR3aa
15,TRBJ1-5,TRBV19,CASTSGGVSNQPQHF
18,TRBJ2-6,TRBV11-2,CASRAFGTGPSGANVLTF
13,TRBJ2-7,TRBV28,CASSYPTPYEQYF
15,TRBJ1-5,TRBV12-3/TRBV12-4,CASRPNRGSNQPQHF
15,TRBJ2-7,TRBV4-2,CASSQEESGTYEQYF
14,TRBJ2-5,TRBV7-2,CASSFDRDQETQYF
12,TRBJ2-1,TRBV28,CASSQSGRALTF
14,TRBJ2-3,TRBV12-3/TRBV12-4,CASSYQRNTDTQYF
15,TRBJ1-6,TRBV7-8,CASSTPGQQGSPLHF
13,TRBJ2-3,TRBV9,CASSSRAADTQYF
15,TRBJ2-5,TRBV7-2,CASSFVPAPQETQYF